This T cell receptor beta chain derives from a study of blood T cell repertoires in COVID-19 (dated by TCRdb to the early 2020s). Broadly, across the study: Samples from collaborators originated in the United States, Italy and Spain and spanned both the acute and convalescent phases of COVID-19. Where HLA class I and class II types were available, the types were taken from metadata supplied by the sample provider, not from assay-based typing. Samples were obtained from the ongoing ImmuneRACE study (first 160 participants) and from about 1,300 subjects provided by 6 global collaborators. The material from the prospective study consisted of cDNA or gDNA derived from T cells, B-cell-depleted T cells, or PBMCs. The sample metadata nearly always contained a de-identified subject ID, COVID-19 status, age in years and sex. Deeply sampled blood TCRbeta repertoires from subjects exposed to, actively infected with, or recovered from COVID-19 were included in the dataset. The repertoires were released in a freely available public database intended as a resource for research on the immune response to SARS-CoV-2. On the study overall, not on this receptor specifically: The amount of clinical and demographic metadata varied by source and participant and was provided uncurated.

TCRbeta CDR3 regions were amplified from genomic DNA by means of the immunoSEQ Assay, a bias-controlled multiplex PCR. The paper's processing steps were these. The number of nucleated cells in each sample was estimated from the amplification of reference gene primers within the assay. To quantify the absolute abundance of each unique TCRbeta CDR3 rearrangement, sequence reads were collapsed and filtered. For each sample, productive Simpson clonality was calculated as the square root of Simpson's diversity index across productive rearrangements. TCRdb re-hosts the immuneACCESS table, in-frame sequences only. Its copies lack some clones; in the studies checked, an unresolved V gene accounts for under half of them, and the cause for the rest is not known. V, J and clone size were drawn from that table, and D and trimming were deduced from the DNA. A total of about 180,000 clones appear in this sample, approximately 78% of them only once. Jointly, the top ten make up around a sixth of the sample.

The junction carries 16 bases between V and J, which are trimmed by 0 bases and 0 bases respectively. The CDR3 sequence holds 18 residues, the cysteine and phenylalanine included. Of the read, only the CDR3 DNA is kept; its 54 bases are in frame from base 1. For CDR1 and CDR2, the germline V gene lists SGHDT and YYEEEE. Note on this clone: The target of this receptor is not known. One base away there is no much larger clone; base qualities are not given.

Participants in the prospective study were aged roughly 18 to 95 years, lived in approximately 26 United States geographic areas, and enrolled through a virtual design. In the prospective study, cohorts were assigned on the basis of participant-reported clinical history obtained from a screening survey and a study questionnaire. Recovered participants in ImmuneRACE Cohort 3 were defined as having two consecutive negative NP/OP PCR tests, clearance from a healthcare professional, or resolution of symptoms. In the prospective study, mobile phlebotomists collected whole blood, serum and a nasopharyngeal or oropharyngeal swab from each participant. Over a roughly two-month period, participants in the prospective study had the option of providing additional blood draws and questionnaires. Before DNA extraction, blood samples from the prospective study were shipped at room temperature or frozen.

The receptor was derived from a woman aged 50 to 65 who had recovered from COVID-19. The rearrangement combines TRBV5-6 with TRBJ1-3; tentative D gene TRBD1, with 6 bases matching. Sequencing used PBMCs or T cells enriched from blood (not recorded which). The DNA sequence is TGTGCCAGCAGCTTGGAGTTAACAGGGAAAGACTCTGGAAACACCATATATTTT. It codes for CASSLELTGKDSGNTIYF.